These 18 T cell receptor beta chains were all obtained from the same sample, sequenced in a study of blood T cell repertoires in COVID-19. Generated by immunoSEQ multiplex PCR, the TCRdb table keeps only in-frame clones and is missing some. The table lists about 130,000 clones, more than 75% of them singletons. Sequenced input: peripheral blood. All receptors derive from a man between 60 and 75 years old who had recovered from COVID-19.

The CDR3 loop reads CASSWGRGRNEQFF. In DNA, the CDR3 is TGCGCCAGCAGCTGGGGTAGGGGGCGCAATGAGCAGTTCTTC. The chain employs TRBV5-1 and TRBJ2-1, with 7 bases that match TRBD1. The J segment lost 6 bases and the V segment lost 3 bases, leaving 6 bases of the junction unmatched. Germline-derived CDR1 and CDR2 are SGHRS and YFSETQ. The length of the CDR3 is 14 residues.

V is TRBV7-2 and J is TRBJ2-5; TRBD2 matches at 9 bases. Germline CDR1 reads SGHTA; CDR2 reads FQGNSA. The CDR3 sequence is 16 residues long. Unmatched junction bases numbered 5, after V lost 1 base and J lost 2 bases. CDR3 protein: CASSLGALAGQETQYF. CDR3 in DNA: TGTGCCAGCAGCTTAGGAGCCCTAGCGGGACAAGAGACCCAGTACTTC. The variable domain in full, with the rest retrieved from reference TRBV7-2 and TRBJ2-5, is GAGVSQSPSNKVTEKGKDVELRCDPISGHTALYWYRQSLGQGLEFLIYFQGNSAPDKSGLPSDRFSAERTGGSVSTLTIQRTQQEDSAVYLCASSLGALAGQETQYFGPGTRLLVL.

The rearrangement uses TRBV7-3 and TRBJ1-1; D call uncertain. The CDR3 sequence is 15 residues long. V was shortened by 1 base and J by 1 base, with 10 bases between the two germline ends. The germline CDR1 and CDR2 sequences are SGHTA and FQGTGA. The CDR3 bases are TGTGCCAGCAGCTTAAATCCAGTCCCGAACACTGAAGCTTTCTTT. Protein sequence: CASSLNPVPNTEAFF.

In its sample, this clone was seen a few times. This chain connects TRBV4-3 to TRBJ1-5; 7 bases align to TRBD1. The CDR3 contains 15 residues. Germline CDR1 LGHNA, CDR2 YSLEER. V was clipped by 0 bases and J by 6 bases; unmatched bases: 5. The CDR3 spells CASSQDATGVQPQHF. The CDR3 DNA follows: TGCGCCAGCAGCCAAGATGCCACAGGGGTTCAGCCCCAGCATTTT.

This chain uses TRBV10-3 with TRBJ2-7; 7 bases agree with TRBD2. The CDR3 contains 15 residues. The trim removed 8 bases at V and 2 bases at J, leaving 12 bases unmatched. Germline CDR1 and CDR2: ENHRY and SYGVKD. The CDR3 sequence: CAIRGRDGGTYEQYF. Written as DNA, the CDR3 is TGTGCCATCCGAGGGAGGGACGGGGGGACCTACGAGCAGTACTTC.

The chain joins TRBV9 to TRBJ2-5; TRBD1 agrees at 7 bases. Germline V gene lookup returns CDR1 SGDLS and CDR2 YYNGEE. This CDR3 spans 18 amino acids. Trimming at V came to 0 bases and at J to 4 bases, leaving 15 bases not matched to a gene. The CDR3 nucleotides read TGTGCCAGCAGCGTAGCCCCGGACAGGCCCAGCCGGGCAGAGACCCAGTACTTC. Protein sequence: CASSVAPDRPSRAETQYF.

The V call is TRBV6-2 or TRBV6-3, the J call TRBJ2-3; D possibly corresponds to TRBD1 (6 bases). This CDR3 contains 13 residues. Germline V gives CDR1 MNHEY, CDR2 SVGEGT. Trimming stripped 2 bases from V and 9 bases from J, with 12 bases between. The CDR3 reads CASSYRDIQTQYF. Written as DNA, the CDR3 is TGTGCCAGCAGTTACCGGGACATCCAGACGCAGTATTTT.

The chain carries TRBV27 and TRBJ2-3; the D gene is possibly TRBD2 (6 bases). The V gene lost 6 bases and the J gene lost 7 bases, with 11 bases spanning the gap. The length of the CDR3 is 12 residues. The V gene's germline CDR1 is MNHEY and CDR2 SMNVEV (reference sequence). CDR3 residues: CASRGRDYTQYF. The CDR3 coding sequence is TGTGCCAGCAGAGGGCGGGATTATACGCAGTATTTT.

The rearrangement uses TRBV5-5 and TRBJ1-1; possible D gene TRBD1, 6 bases. Trimming cost V 0 bases and J 2 bases, with 14 bases left between them. The CDR3 has 16 amino acids. Germline loops: CDR1 SGHKS, CDR2 YYEKEE (reference sequence). The CDR3 DNA is TGTGCCAGCAGCTTGGCCGTGCAGGGGATTAACACTGAAGCTTTCTTT. Its translation: CASSLAVQGINTEAFF.

This rearrangement joins TRBV20-1 to TRBJ1-2; D is unresolved. This CDR3 comprises 11 residues. Germline loops: CDR1 DFQATT, CDR2 SNEGSKA (reference sequence). V was shortened by 4 bases and J by 10 bases, with 13 bases between the two germline ends. CDR3 amino acids: CSAKPAGNYTF. The CDR3 coding sequence is TGCAGTGCTAAACCCGCCGGGAACTACACCTTC.

V is TRBV7-3 and J is TRBJ2-5, with 13 bases aligning to TRBD2. The CDR3 covers 15 residues. V dropped 5 bases and J dropped 4; count of bases not matched to a gene: 4. Germline CDR1 is SGHTA and CDR2 is FQGTGA. CDR3 coding DNA: TGTGCCAGCAGCCGGACTAGCGGGAGTGGAGAGACCCAGTACTTC. Its translation: CASSRTSGSGETQYF.

The J gene is TRBJ1-1, the V gene TRBV28; D not resolved. This CDR3 region has 13 residues. In germline, CDR1 is MDHEN, CDR2 SYDVKM. The V and J ends lost 5 bases and 0 bases respectively, with 7 bases between them. The CDR3 sequence: CASSTVMNTEAFF. The CDR3 nucleotides are TGTGCCAGCAGTACAGTCATGAACACTGAAGCTTTCTTT.

This clone was detected once. This chain joins TRBV9 and TRBJ2-3; the D gene is possibly TRBD2 (6 bases). CDR1 is SGDLS and CDR2 is YYNGEE in the germline V gene. CDR3 length: 15 amino acids. The V and J ends lost 0 bases and 0 bases respectively, with 8 bases between them. The CDR3: CASSVGSGSTDTQYF. The CDR3 DNA reads TGTGCCAGCAGCGTAGGCAGCGGGAGCACAGATACGCAGTATTTT.

The chain carries TRBV3-1 (or the pseudogene TRBV3-2) and TRBJ2-7; 11 nucleotides line up with TRBD1. CDR1 is LGHDT and CDR2 is YNNKEL in the germline V gene (reference sequence). J lost 4 bases, V lost 3 bases, and 8 bases had no gene match. The CDR3 totals 16 residues. CDR3 DNA: TGTGCCAGCAGCCAGCAAGGTGGACAGGGGGCTTACGAGCAGTACTTC. Translating gives CASSQQGGQGAYEQYF.

The chain links TRBV19 to TRBJ1-1, with TRBD1 matching over 8 bases. From germline, CDR1 is LNHDA and CDR2 SQIVND (reference sequence). The CDR3 contains 16 residues. V lost 7 bases and J lost 3; bases outside the gene matches: 13. CDR3 coding DNA: TGTGCCAGTACTCGGGGAGGAAACAGGGGGGACACTGAAGCTTTCTTT. Residues: CASTRGGNRGDTEAFF.

This clone was seen a few times. This sequence joins TRBV30 and TRBJ2-2; unclear D gene. V was shortened by 5 bases and J by 1 base, with 5 bases between the two germline ends. The CDR3 has 12 residues. CDR1 is GTSNPN, CDR2 SVGIG, per germline (reference sequence). For the CDR3, the DNA is TGTGCCTGGTCGGGGAACACCGGGGAGCTGTTTTTT. Protein product: CAWSGNTGELFF.

There are a few counts of this clone. V and J are TRBV5-8 and TRBJ2-5; TRBD2 matches 14 bases. The CDR3 contains 17 residues. V shed 4 bases and J 2 bases; nucleotides not matched to a gene: 7. Germline V gene data show CDR1 as SGHTS and CDR2 as YDEGEE. The CDR3 here is CASSQGLAGVWQETQYF. The CDR3 DNA follows: TGTGCCAGCAGCCAGGGACTAGCGGGAGTCTGGCAAGAGACCCAGTACTTC. The variable domain in full, completed from reference TRBV5-8 and TRBJ2-5, reads EAGVTQSPTHLIKTRGQQATLRCSPISGHTSVYWYQQALGLGLQFLLWYDEGEERNRGNFPPRFSGRQFPNYSSELNVNALELEDSALYLCASSQGLAGVWQETQYFGPGTRLLVL.

Ten or more counts support this clone. The chain joins TRBV28 to TRBJ1-5; D possibly corresponds to TRBD1 (5 bases). The germline V and J ends were trimmed by 6 bases and 4 bases, with 22 bases remaining between them. From germline, CDR1 is MDHEN and CDR2 SYDVKM. CDR3 length equals 17 residues. In nucleotides, the CDR3 is TGTGCCAGCAGCTATATCTTGGCGGGGCAGGGTAATCAGCCCCAGCATTTT. Translation: CASSYILAGQGNQPQHF. Variable domain in full (rest from reference TRBV28 and TRBJ1-5): DVKVTQSSRYLVKRTGEKVFLECVQDMDHENMFWYRQDPGLGLRLIYFSYDVKMKEKGDIPEGYSVSREKKERFSLILESASTNQTSMYLCASSYILAGQGNQPQHFGDGTRLSIL.